This paragraph covers one T cell receptor (beta chain) sequence. The data were taken from a study of technical replicates of blood from several donors. Germline CDR1 and CDR2: SGHDN and FVKESK. CDR3 length equals 16 residues. The V segment lost 4 bases and the J segment 3 bases; nucleotides outside the gene matches: 12. Data came from immunoSEQ multiplex PCR; TCRdb stores just in-frame clones and leaves some out. The sample records 55,000 to 75,000 clones, less than 95% being singletons. The receptor comes from a human donor in good health. Some clones in this sample may be carry-over from other donors' samples. The specimen was PBMCs. This chain uses TRBV14 with TRBJ2-7, with 7 bases lining up with TRBD1. The chain's CDR3 is CASSLTSGTVFYEQYF. The CDR3 DNA sequence: TGTGCCAGCAGCCTTACCTCCGGGACAGTGTTCTACGAGCAGTACTTC.